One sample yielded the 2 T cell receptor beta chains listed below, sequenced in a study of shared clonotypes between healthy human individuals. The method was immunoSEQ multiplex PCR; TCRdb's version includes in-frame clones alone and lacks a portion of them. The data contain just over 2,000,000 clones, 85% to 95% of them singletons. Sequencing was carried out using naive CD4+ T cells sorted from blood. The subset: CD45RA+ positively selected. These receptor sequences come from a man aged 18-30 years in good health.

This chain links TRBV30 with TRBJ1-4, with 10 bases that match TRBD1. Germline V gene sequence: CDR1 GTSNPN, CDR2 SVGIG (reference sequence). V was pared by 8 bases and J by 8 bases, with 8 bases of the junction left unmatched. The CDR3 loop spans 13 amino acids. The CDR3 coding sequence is TGTGCCCTACGTGGGACAGGGGTCGAAAAACTGTTTTTT. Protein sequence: CALRGTGVEKLFF.

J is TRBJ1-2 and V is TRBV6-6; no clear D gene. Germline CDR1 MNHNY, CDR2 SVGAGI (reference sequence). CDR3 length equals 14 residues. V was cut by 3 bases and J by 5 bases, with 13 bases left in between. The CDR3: CASSYDTGNYGYTF. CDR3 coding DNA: TGTGCCAGCAGTTATGACACGGGTAATTATGGCTACACCTTC.